This T cell receptor beta chain is from a study of OX40 agonist ivuxolimab in advanced cancers. On the study more broadly: Ivuxolimab, an antibody acting as an agonist of OX40 (CD134), was used to treat patients. Administration of intravenous ivuxolimab to patients occurred every 2 weeks at 0.01 to 10 mg/kg. Participants averaged 60 years of age (range roughly 23 to 90) and were around 80% male. Study conclusions and caveats: Among the least clonally expanded were partial responders at 0.1-3.0 mg/kg.

The CDR3 runs to 15 residues. Germline V gene sequence: CDR1 SGHNT, CDR2 YYREEE (reference sequence). Notes on this clone: The antigen remains undetermined.

Method: immunoSEQ multiplex PCR; TCRdb's copy keeps in-frame clones and lacks some. The sample contains some 72,000 clones, 92% of which appear only once. This sequence joins TRBV5-4 and TRBJ2-5; TRBD2 matches at 10 bases. Judging by the DNA end, TRBJ2-7 fits better; the J call may be wrong. This clonotype was obtained from an adult with an advanced solid tumor such as melanoma, head and neck, liver or kidney cancer. The sample was CD4+ or CD8+ T cells sorted from blood, taken in a trial of the OX40 agonist ivuxolimab. CDR3 in DNA: TGTGCCAGCAGCCGCCAGCGGGAGGGCCTGTACGAGCAGTACTTC. It codes for CASSRQREGLYEQYF.